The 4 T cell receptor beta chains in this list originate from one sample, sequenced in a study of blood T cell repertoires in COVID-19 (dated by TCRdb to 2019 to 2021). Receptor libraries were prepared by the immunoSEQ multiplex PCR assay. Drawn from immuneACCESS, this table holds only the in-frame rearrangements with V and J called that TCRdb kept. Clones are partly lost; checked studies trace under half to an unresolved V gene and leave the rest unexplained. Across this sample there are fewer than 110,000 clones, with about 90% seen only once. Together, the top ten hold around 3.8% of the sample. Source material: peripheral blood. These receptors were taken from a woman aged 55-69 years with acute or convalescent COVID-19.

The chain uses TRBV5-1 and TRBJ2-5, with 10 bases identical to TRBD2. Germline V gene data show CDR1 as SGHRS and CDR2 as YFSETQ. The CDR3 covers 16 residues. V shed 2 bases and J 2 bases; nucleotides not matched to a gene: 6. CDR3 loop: CASSLGPGLAQETQYF. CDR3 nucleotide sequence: TGCGCCAGCAGCTTAGGGCCGGGACTAGCGCAAGAGACCCAGTACTTC.

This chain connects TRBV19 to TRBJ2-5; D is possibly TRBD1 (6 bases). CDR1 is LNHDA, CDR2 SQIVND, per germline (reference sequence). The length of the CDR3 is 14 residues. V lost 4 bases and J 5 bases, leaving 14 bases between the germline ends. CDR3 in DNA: TGTGCCAGTAGTACGCAGGGGTTTTCGGAGACCCAGTACTTC. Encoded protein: CASSTQGFSETQYF.

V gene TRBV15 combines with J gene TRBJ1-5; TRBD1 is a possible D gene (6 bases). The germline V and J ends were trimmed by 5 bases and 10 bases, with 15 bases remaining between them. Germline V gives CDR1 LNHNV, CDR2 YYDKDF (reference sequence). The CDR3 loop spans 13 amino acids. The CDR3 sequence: CATSLLGARPQHF. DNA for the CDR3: TGTGCCACCAGCCTCCTGGGGGCGCGTCCCCAGCATTTT.

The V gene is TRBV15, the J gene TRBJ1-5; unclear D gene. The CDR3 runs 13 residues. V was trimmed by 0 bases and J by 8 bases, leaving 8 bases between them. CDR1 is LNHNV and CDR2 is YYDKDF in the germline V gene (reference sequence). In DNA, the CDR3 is TGTGCCACCAGCAGAGATACGAGTGAGCCCCAGCATTTT. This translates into CATSRDTSEPQHF.